Below, 8 T cell receptor beta chains from the same sample are listed, as sequenced in a study of cytomegalovirus exposure and HLA in healthy donors. PCR involved 60 Vbeta and 13 Jbeta primers. Some clones are missing from TCRdb's copy, which holds only in-frame ones; the method was immunoSEQ multiplex PCR. Here the sample spans approximately 190,000 clones, roughly an eighth being singletons. Sequencing was carried out using PBMCs. These receptors all come from a man in his forties or fifties in good health and CMV-seropositive.

This clone was counted once. The rearrangement links TRBV16 to TRBJ2-1; perhaps TRBD2 as D (5 bases). Looked up from germline, CDR1 is KGHSY and CDR2 is FQNENV. The CDR3 is 13 residues long. V lost 2 bases and J lost 6, with 8 bases in between. The CDR3 region has the DNA TGTGCCAGCAGCCAAGGACTCTTCAATGAGCAGTTCTTC. Its translation: CASSQGLFNEQFF. Drawing the rest from reference TRBV16 and TRBJ2-1, the complete variable domain is GEEVAQTPKHLVRGEGQKAKLYCAPIKGHSYVFWYQQVLKNEFKFLISFQNENVFDETGMPKERFSAKCLPNSPCSLEIQATKLEDSAVYFCASSQGLFNEQFFGPGTRLTVL.

The rearrangement links TRBV7-9 to TRBJ1-5; the match to TRBD1 covers 9 bases. This CDR3 is built from 14 residues. After removal of 5 bases from V and 7 bases from J, the junction contained 6 bases not matched to a gene. CDR1 and CDR2 from the germline V gene are SEHNR and FQNEAQ (reference sequence). CDR3 in DNA: TGTGCCAGCAGCGCGACAGGGGGTGGGCAGCCCCAGCATTTT. Residues: CASSATGGGQPQHF.

With regard to this clone: The sample carries other DNA sequences with the same CDR3. The CDR3 region is CAWSLGASNTGELFF. The CDR3 DNA reads as TGTGCCTGGAGTCTGGGGGCCTCGAACACCGGGGAGCTGTTTTTT. The chain combines TRBV30 with TRBJ2-2; TRBD1 might be the D (6 bases). The V gene's germline CDR1 is GTSNPN and CDR2 SVGIG (reference sequence). The V and J ends lost 2 bases and 0 bases respectively, with 10 bases between them. The CDR3 is made up of 15 amino acids.

This chain uses TRBV5-1 with TRBJ1-4; the D is unclear. The germline V and J ends were trimmed by 0 bases and 0 bases, with 3 bases remaining between them. Germline CDR1 is SGHRS and CDR2 is YFSETQ. The CDR3 extends over 14 amino acids. DNA for the CDR3: TGCGCCAGCAGCTTGGCCACAACTAATGAAAAACTGTTTTTT. Its protein product is CASSLATTNEKLFF.

The rearrangement uses TRBV6-6 and TRBJ2-7; possible D gene TRBD1, 6 bases. From germline, CDR1 is MNHNY and CDR2 SVGAGI (reference sequence). The CDR3 is 13 amino acids. V was cut by 7 bases and J by 2 bases, with 12 bases left in between. The CDR3 loop reads CASTWGPPYEQYV. The CDR3 bases are TGTGCCAGCACGTGGGGGCCCCCCTACGAGCAGTACGTC.

V is TRBV28 and J is TRBJ1-5; D perhaps matches TRBD1 (5 bases). Trimming left V 6 bases short and J 9 bases short, with 21 bases between. CDR1 and CDR2 (germline): MDHEN, SYDVKM. This CDR3 region has 15 residues. The CDR3 sequence: CASRPFRDSLRPQHF. CDR3 DNA sequence: TGTGCCAGCAGGCCCTTCCGGGACTCCCTCCGGCCCCAGCATTTT. Drawing the rest from reference TRBV28 and TRBJ1-5, the complete variable domain is DVKVTQSSRYLVKRTGEKVFLECVQDMDHENMFWYRQDPGLGLRLIYFSYDVKMKEKGDIPEGYSVSREKKERFSLILESASTNQTSMYLCASRPFRDSLRPQHFGDGTRLSIL.

This chain uses TRBV19 with TRBJ2-7; 7 bases agree with TRBD1. J gave up 4 bases and V 7 bases, and 7 bases lay outside the gene matches. Germline assignment: CDR1 LNHDA and CDR2 SQIVND (reference sequence). This CDR3 spans 13 amino acids. The CDR3: CASNQNRGYEQYF. For the CDR3, the DNA is TGTGCCAGTAATCAGAACAGGGGTTACGAGCAGTACTTC. Full variable domain (missing parts from reference TRBV19 and TRBJ2-7): DGGITQSPKYLFRKEGQNVTLSCEQNLNHDAMYWYRQDPGQGLRLIYYSQIVNDFQKGDIAEGYSVSREKKESFPLTVTSAQKNPTAFYLCASNQNRGYEQYFGPGTRLTVT.

The table lists this clone with a few counts. Here the CDR3 reads CASRSGQGASSEQFF. The CDR3 DNA is TGCGCCAGCAGATCGGGACAGGGGGCTAGTAGTGAGCAGTTCTTC. V is TRBV5-1 and J is TRBJ2-1; TRBD1 matches at 12 bases. Per the germline V gene, CDR1 is SGHRS and CDR2 is YFSETQ. This CDR3 is 15 amino acids long. V gave up 5 bases and J gave up 9 bases; unmatched junction bases: 9. Full variable domain (missing parts from reference TRBV5-1 and TRBJ2-1): KAGVTQTPRYLIKTRGQQVTLSCSPISGHRSVSWYQQTPGQGLQFLFEYFSETQRNKGNFPGRFSGRQFSNSRSEMNVSTLELGDSALYLCASRSGQGASSEQFFGPGTRLTVL.